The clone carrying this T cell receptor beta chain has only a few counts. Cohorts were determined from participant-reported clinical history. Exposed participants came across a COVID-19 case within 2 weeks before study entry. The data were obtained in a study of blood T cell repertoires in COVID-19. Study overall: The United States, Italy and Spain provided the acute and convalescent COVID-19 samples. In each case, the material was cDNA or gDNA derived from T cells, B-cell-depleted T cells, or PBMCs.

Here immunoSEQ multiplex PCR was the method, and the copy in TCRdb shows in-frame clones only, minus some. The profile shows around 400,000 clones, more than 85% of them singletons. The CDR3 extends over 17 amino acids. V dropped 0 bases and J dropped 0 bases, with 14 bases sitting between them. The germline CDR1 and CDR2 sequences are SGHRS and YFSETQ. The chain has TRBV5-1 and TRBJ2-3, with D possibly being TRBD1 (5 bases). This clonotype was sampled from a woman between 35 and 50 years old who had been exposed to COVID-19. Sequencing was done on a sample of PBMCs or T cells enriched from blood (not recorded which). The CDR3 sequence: CASSLEGSGSSTDTQYF. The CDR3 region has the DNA TGCGCCAGCAGCTTGGAAGGTTCAGGGTCAAGCACAGATACGCAGTATTTT.